These 13 T cell receptor beta chains originate from one sample sequenced in a study of T cell repertoires in cytomegalovirus infection. TCRdb called the reads again in MiXCR, with one record for every CDR3 protein. The repertoire includes some 300,000 distinct CDR3 sequences, 9.6% of them detected once, and about 2.3% sits in the top ten. The specimen sequenced was PBMCs. Receptors were obtained from a human donor in good health (CMV status not recorded). Some clones in this sample may be carry-over from other donors' samples.

About this clonotype: This sequence may be a read error, since a much larger clone differs from it by one base. In DNA, the CDR3 is TGCAGTGCTACTACTAGCCGGGGGCTCAATGAGCAGTTCTTC. Protein sequence: CSATTSRGLNEQFF. The gene calls are TRBV20-1 and TRBJ2-1; either TRBD1 or TRBD2 may fit D (6 bases each). Germline V gene sequence: CDR1 DFQATT, CDR2 SNEGSKA (reference sequence). This CDR3 has 14 amino acids. The V and J ends lost 4 bases and 6 bases respectively, with 16 bases between them.

Many counts were recorded for this clonotype. This chain uses TRBV6-2 or TRBV6-3 with TRBJ1-4, with no clear D. Germline CDR1 and CDR2: MNHEY and SVGEGT. The germline V and J ends were trimmed by 11 bases and 8 bases, with 15 bases remaining between them. This CDR3 spans 12 amino acids. CDR3 loop: CASRDPGEKLFF. CDR3 nucleotide sequence: TGTGCCTCGCGGGATCCGGGAGAAAAACTGTTTTTT.

This clonotype has ten or more counts. The CDR3 sequence is CASSTRTGRNYNEQFF. In DNA, the CDR3 is TGTGCCAGTAGTACTCGGACAGGTCGGAACTACAATGAGCAGTTCTTC. V is TRBV19 and J is TRBJ2-1; TRBD1 matches at 7 bases. Per germline, CDR1 LNHDA and CDR2 SQIVND (reference sequence). J gave up 3 bases and V 4 bases, and 9 bases lay outside the gene matches. This CDR3 comprises 16 residues.

The V call is TRBV3-1, the J call TRBJ2-7; perhaps TRBD1 as D (6 bases). The V and J ends lost 3 bases and 6 bases respectively, with 15 bases between them. CDR1 is LGHDT, CDR2 YNNKEL, per germline (reference sequence). This CDR3 region has 14 residues. The DNA of the CDR3 is TGTGCCAGCAGCCAGGACAACAGGGTGGCCGAGCAGTACTTC. Protein sequence: CASSQDNRVAEQYF.

This clonotype was seen ten or more times. The J gene is TRBJ1-1, the V gene TRBV7-9, with D uncertain. CDR3 length equals 16 residues. Trimming left V 2 bases short and J 1 base short, with 14 bases between. CDR1 and CDR2 from the germline V gene are SEHNR and FQNEAQ (reference sequence). Written as DNA, the CDR3 is TGTGCCAGCAGCTTATTAATTCGGGCCCAGAACACTGAAGCTTTCTTT. As protein: CASSLLIRAQNTEAFF.

CDR3: CASSHRGRELFF. In nucleotides, the CDR3 is TGTGCCAGCAGCCACAGGGGTCGGGAGCTGTTTTTT. V is TRBV27 and J is TRBJ2-2, with 7 nucleotides matching TRBD1. CDR3 length equals 12 residues. Germline V gives CDR1 MNHEY, CDR2 SMNVEV (reference sequence). Trimming removed 6 bases from V and 9 bases from J; junction bases left unmatched: 4.

The table lists this clonotype with many counts. The chain recombines TRBV12-3 or TRBV12-4 with TRBJ2-5; D is possibly TRBD1 (6 bases). The CDR3 extends over 13 amino acids. Trimming shortened V by 8 bases and J by 5 bases, and 15 bases separated the two germline ends. The CDR3 bases are TGTGCCAGCGGCCGGACAGAGAGGGAGACCCAGTACTTC. Its protein is CASGRTERETQYF.

The sample holds many counts of this clonotype. The chain employs TRBV5-6 and TRBJ2-7; perhaps TRBD2 as D (5 bases). There are 12 residues in the CDR3. The germline V gene encodes CDR1 SGHDT and CDR2 YYEEEE. Deletions cut 4 bases from V and 5 bases from J, with 10 bases between. This CDR3 reads CASSAGLHEQYF. For the CDR3, the DNA is TGTGCCAGCAGCGCCGGACTCCACGAGCAGTACTTC.

This clonotype was picked up a small number of times. This rearrangement joins TRBV6-5 to TRBJ1-5, with a possible D match to TRBD1 (5 bases). V lost 2 bases, J lost 3 bases, and 11 bases lay in between. This CDR3 has 15 amino acids. Germline loops: CDR1 MNHEY, CDR2 SVGAGI. The CDR3 DNA follows: TGTGCCAGCAGTTACGGGGGATCGAACAATCAGCCCCAGCATTTT. It yields the protein CASSYGGSNNQPQHF.

This clonotype was detected ten times or more. This sequence joins TRBV5-5 and TRBJ1-5, with no clear D. The CDR3 runs to 14 residues. Germline loops: CDR1 SGHKS, CDR2 YYEKEE (reference sequence). Trimming pared 0 bases from V and 3 bases from J, leaving 7 bases between. The DNA of the CDR3 is TGTGCCAGCAGCTTGGAGGTCCTCAATCAGCCCCAGCATTTT. This encodes CASSLEVLNQPQHF.

This clonotype was observed a few times. This chain links TRBV28 with TRBJ2-1; a possible D gene is TRBD2 (5 bases). Trimming pared 5 bases from V and 10 bases from J, leaving 15 bases between. The CDR3 has 13 amino acids. CDR1 MDHEN and CDR2 SYDVKM come from the germline V gene. This CDR3 is CASSPPRTHEQFF. The CDR3 coding sequence is TGTGCCAGCAGTCCGCCCAGGACTCACGAGCAGTTCTTC.

This clonotype was found many times. The rearrangement joins TRBV7-8 to TRBJ1-1; D is ambiguous. Germline CDR1 and CDR2: SGHVS and FQNEAQ. The CDR3 has 12 residues. Trimming pared 7 bases from V and 0 bases from J, leaving 6 bases between. In DNA form, the CDR3 reads TGTGCCAGCACAAGGATGAACACTGAAGCTTTCTTT. The encoded protein is CASTRMNTEAFF.

This clonotype was counted many times. The chain links TRBV29-1 to TRBJ1-2; D is ambiguous. V gave up 7 bases and J gave up 8 bases, with 14 bases separating them. The CDR3 covers 11 residues. Germline CDR1 SQVTM, CDR2 ANQGSEA. Here the CDR3 reads CSALPAGGYTF. CDR3 nucleotides: TGCAGCGCACTCCCGGCGGGGGGCTACACCTTC.